The subject of this entry is one T cell receptor (beta chain). Its target antigen remains unknown. Base qualities are not provided; no much larger clone lies one nucleotide away. Trimming takes 7 bases off V and 1 base off J; junction bases not matched to a gene: 5. Looking up the germline V gene yields CDR1 SQVTM and CDR2 ANQGSEA. The CDR3 goes from the cysteine to the phenylalanine over 13 residues. The read is trimmed to its CDR3 DNA, 39 bases read in frame from base 1. The data were obtained in a study of blood T cell repertoires in COVID-19 (TCRdb year 2020). With respect to the entire study: Samples covering the acute and convalescent phases of COVID-19 were provided by collaborators in the United States, Italy and Spain. The prospective study material was composed of cDNA or gDNA derived from T cells, B-cell-depleted T cells, or PBMCs. Subjects who had been exposed to COVID-19, were actively infected with it, or had recovered from it provided the deeply sampled blood TCRbeta repertoires that made up the dataset. The repertoires were made available in a free public database intended to serve as a resource for research on the immune response to SARS-CoV-2. The samples were drawn from the first 160 participants of the ongoing ImmuneRACE study and from 1,254 subjects provided by 6 global collaborators. Nearly every sample came with metadata listing a de-identified subject ID, COVID-19 status, age in years and sex. Where available, HLA class I and class II types were obtained from metadata supplied by the sample provider rather than from assay-based typing. Study-wide conclusions, independent of this receptor: The amount of clinical and demographic metadata varied by source and participant and was provided uncurated.

Participants in the prospective study were aged 18 to 89 years, lived in under 30 United States geographic areas, and enrolled through a virtual design. In the prospective study, participants were assigned to cohorts based on the clinical history participants reported in a screening survey and a study questionnaire. A participant counted as exposed if, within 2 weeks of entering the study, that participant had been in contact with someone who had a PCR-confirmed or clinician-diagnosed COVID-19 case. Mobile phlebotomists in the prospective study collected whole blood, serum and a nasopharyngeal or oropharyngeal swab from every participant. Prospective study participants could optionally give additional blood draws and questionnaires over an approximately two-month period. Prospective study blood samples were shipped either frozen or at room temperature before DNA extraction. The immunoSEQ Assay, a bias-controlled multiplex PCR, was used to amplify TCRbeta CDR3 regions from genomic DNA. The authors processed their data as follows. The number of nucleated cells in each sample was estimated by amplification of reference gene primers within the assay. Sequence reads were collapsed and filtered to measure the absolute abundance of every unique TCRbeta CDR3 rearrangement. Productive Simpson clonality was computed per sample as the square root of Simpson's diversity index over productive rearrangements. The immuneACCESS repertoire file appears here via TCRdb, limited to in-frame rearrangements. These files lack a portion of the clones; in checked studies, under half of the deficit traces to unresolved V genes, and the cause of the others is not known. V and J calls and clone size are those listed in that table; D and trimming were worked out from the DNA. For this sample the table gives about 200,000 clones, of which less than 90% were detected only once. Together, the top ten hold around 4.5% of the sample.

The origin of this receptor is a woman in her twenties or thirties who had been exposed to COVID-19. The chain uses TRBV29-1 and TRBJ1-1; 8 junctional bases match TRBD1. Sequencing input: PBMCs or T cells enriched from blood (not recorded which). The bases are TGCAGCGCCCGAGGACAGGGGAACACTGAAGCTTTCTTT. It codes for CSARGQGNTEAFF.